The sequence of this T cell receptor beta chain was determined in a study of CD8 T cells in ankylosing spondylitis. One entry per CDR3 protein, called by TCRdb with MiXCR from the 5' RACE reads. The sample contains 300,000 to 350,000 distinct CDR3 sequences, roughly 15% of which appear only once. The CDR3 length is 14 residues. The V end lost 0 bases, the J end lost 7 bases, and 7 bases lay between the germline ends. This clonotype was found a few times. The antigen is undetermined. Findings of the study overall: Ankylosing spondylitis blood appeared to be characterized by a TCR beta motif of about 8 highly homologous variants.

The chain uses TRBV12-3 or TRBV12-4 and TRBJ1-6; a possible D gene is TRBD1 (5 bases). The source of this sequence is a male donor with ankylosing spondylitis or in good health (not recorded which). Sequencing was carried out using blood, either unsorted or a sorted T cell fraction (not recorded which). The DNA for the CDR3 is TGTGCCAGCAGTTTAGCCAGGGACAATTCACCCCTCCACTTT. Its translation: CASSLARDNSPLHF.